A selection of T cell receptor beta chains follows, all from one sample in a study of blood T cell repertoires in COVID-19. Data came from immunoSEQ multiplex PCR; TCRdb stores just in-frame clones and leaves some out. The profile shows about 260,000 clones, approximately 84% of them singletons. Sequencing was done on a sample of peripheral blood. The receptor source for this set is a woman of 80 years or more with acute or convalescent COVID-19. CDR3s include the opening cysteine and the closing phenylalanine or tryptophan. Each record gives: J gene, V gene, clone size, D gene, CDR3 protein, CDR3 DNA. A D gene is named only where the DNA matches it firmly. Size tells how often a clone was seen (once, few, many) or the class of an expanded clone, and some rows leave it out.

>TRBJ2-1|TRBV10-3|once|TRBD2
CAISDPAGFPNEQFF
TGTGCCATCAGTGATCCAGCGGGGTTCCCCAATGAGCAGTTCTTC
>TRBJ1-1|TRBV19|-|-
CASREGRDTEAFF
TGTGCCAGTCGGGAAGGCCGAGACACTGAAGCTTTCTTT
>TRBJ2-7|TRBV7-9|few|-
CASSLTSDRSYEQYF
TGTGCCAGCAGCTTAACGAGTGACAGGTCCTACGAGCAGTACTTC
>TRBJ1-6|TRBV18|-|TRBD1
CASSPDQTGRWGNSPLHF
TGTGCCAGCTCACCGGATCAGACAGGGAGGTGGGGTAATTCACCCCTCCACTTT
>TRBJ2-1|TRBV28|few|-
CASSFRGYNEQFF
TGTGCCAGCAGTTTCAGGGGTTACAATGAGCAGTTCTTC
>TRBJ2-2|TRBV5-6|-|TRBD1
CASSPIVTGAATGELFF
TGTGCCAGCAGCCCTATAGTTACAGGGGCAGCAACCGGGGAGCTGTTTTTT
>TRBJ2-1|TRBV6-1|-|TRBD2
CASSVRLAGGYLQGNEQFF
TGTGCCAGCAGTGTTAGACTAGCGGGAGGTTATCTACAGGGCAATGAGCAGTTCTTC
>TRBJ2-3|TRBV4-1|-|-
CASTTADTVSTDTQYF
TGCGCCAGCACCACAGCGGATACAGTTAGCACAGATACGCAGTATTTT
>TRBJ1-5|TRBV18|-|TRBD1
CASSPRQGAQPQHF
TGTGCCAGCTCACCACGACAGGGTGCGCAGCCCCAGCATTTT
>TRBJ1-4|TRBV5-6|-|-
CASSLNTGMEKLFF
TGTGCCAGCAGCTTGAATACAGGGATGGAAAAACTGTTTTTT
>TRBJ2-3|TRBV11-2|-|TRBD2
CASSFTSGGADTQYF
TGTGCCAGCAGCTTTACCAGCGGGGGAGCAGATACGCAGTATTTT
>TRBJ2-3|TRBV15|once|TRBD2
CATSRDLYAGGGSDTQYF
TGTGCCACCAGCAGAGATCTTTATGCGGGAGGCGGGTCAGATACGCAGTATTTT
>TRBJ2-2|TRBV29-1|-|-
CSVGPGVGSTTGELFF
TGCAGCGTTGGACCAGGTGTAGGGAGTACAACCGGGGAGCTGTTTTTT
>TRBJ1-1|TRBV14|-|-
CASSRFLRDTEAFF
TGTGCCAGCAGCCGTTTCCTCCGGGACACTGAAGCTTTCTTT
>TRBJ2-1|TRBV5-1|-|-
CASSLELATYNEQFF
TGCGCCAGCAGCTTGGAGCTAGCGACCTACAATGAGCAGTTCTTC
>TRBJ2-1|TRBV18|-|-
CASSPRTARAGVGVEQFF
TGTGCCAGCTCACCCCGTACCGCTCGAGCGGGCGTGGGTGTTGAGCAGTTCTTC
>TRBJ2-3|TRBV28|-|TRBD2
CASSPPTSGSSGRQDTQYF
TGTGCCAGCAGTCCGCCTACTAGCGGGAGTAGTGGGAGGCAGGATACGCAGTATTTT
>TRBJ2-7|TRBV19|-|TRBD1
CASSIRPPGQGNEQYF
TGTGCCAGTAGTATACGCCCACCGGGACAGGGGAACGAGCAGTACTTC
>TRBJ2-1|TRBV21-1|once|-
CASRDRGRGESSYNEQFF
TGTGCCAGCAGGGACAGGGGGCGTGGGGAGAGCTCCTACAATGAGCAGTTCTTC
>TRBJ2-1|TRBV28|-|TRBD2
CASSLVAGGPYNEQFF
TGTGCCAGCAGTTTAGTAGCGGGAGGGCCCTACAATGAGCAGTTCTTC
>TRBJ1-5|TRBV5-5|-|-
CASSSHSQGQPQHF
TGTGCCAGCAGCTCCCACAGTCAGGGTCAGCCCCAGCATTTT
>TRBJ1-1|TRBV3-1/TRBV3-2|few|-
CASSQETRANTEAFF
TGTGCCAGCAGCCAAGAAACCAGGGCGAACACTGAAGCTTTCTTT
>TRBJ2-4|TRBV27|-|TRBD1
CASSAGQVAKNIQYF
TGTGCCAGCAGTGCGGGACAGGTAGCCAAAAACATTCAGTACTTC
>TRBJ1-1|TRBV25-1|-|TRBD1
CASSARQGGTEAFF
TGTGCCAGCAGTGCCCGACAGGGGGGTACTGAAGCTTTCTTT
>TRBJ1-2|TRBV2|-|-
CASKPWAVGHGDGYTF
TGTGCCAGCAAACCCTGGGCAGTGGGGCATGGGGATGGCTACACCTTC
>TRBJ2-7|TRBV7-2|-|TRBD2
CASSLASGSHHEQYF
TGTGCCAGCAGCTTAGCTAGCGGGAGTCACCACGAGCAGTACTTC
>TRBJ2-6|TRBV6-6|-|-
CASINSGANVLTF
TGTGCCAGCATTAACTCTGGGGCCAACGTCCTGACTTTC
>TRBJ2-3|TRBV6-1|-|TRBD2
CASSGEGLAGGRTDTQYF
TGTGCCAGCAGTGGGGAGGGACTAGCGGGGGGGCGGACAGATACGCAGTATTTT
>TRBJ1-3|TRBV7-2|once|-
CASRFSDWTIYF
TGTGCCAGCAGATTTTCGGACTGGACCATATATTTT
>TRBJ2-1|TRBV7-3|-|-
CASSRRVNNEQFF
TGTGCCAGCAGCCGTAGAGTGAACAATGAGCAGTTCTTC
>TRBJ2-3|TRBV5-8|-|TRBD2
CASSTAGLAGGPTDTQYF
TGTGCCAGCAGCACTGCCGGATTAGCGGGGGGGCCCACAGATACGCAGTATTTT
>TRBJ1-1|TRBV7-9|-|TRBD1
CASSVGQGYTEAFF
TGTGCCAGCAGTGTGGGACAGGGATACACTGAAGCTTTCTTT
>TRBJ2-5|TRBV11-3|-|-
CASGQTMQETQYF
TGTGCCAGCGGACAAACAATGCAAGAGACCCAGTACTTC
>TRBJ1-5|TRBV5-6|-|-
CASSLYAGAENQPQHF
TGTGCCAGCAGCTTGTATGCGGGAGCGGAAAATCAGCCCCAGCATTTT
>TRBJ1-6|TRBV10-3|-|-
CAISVVLENSPLHF
TGTGCCATCAGTGTAGTTTTGGAGAATTCACCCCTCCACTTT
>TRBJ1-1|TRBV6-5|-|-
CASSFGGARNTEAFF
TGTGCCAGCAGTTTTGGCGGGGCACGGAACACTGAAGCTTTCTTT
>TRBJ1-2|TRBV5-1|-|-
CASSIMGGPGYGYTF
TGCGCCAGCAGCATCATGGGGGGGCCGGGCTATGGCTACACCTTC
>TRBJ2-5|TRBV15|-|TRBD2
CATSGYSGGAAETQYF
TGTGCCACCAGCGGATATAGCGGGGGGGCCGCGGAGACCCAGTACTTC
>TRBJ2-3|TRBV30|-|-
CAWSPGKLTDTQYF
TGTGCCTGGTCCCCGGGAAAACTCACAGATACGCAGTATTTT
>TRBJ1-2|TRBV4-3|-|TRBD1
CASSYRGRANYGYTF
TGCGCCAGCAGCTACAGGGGTAGAGCTAACTATGGCTACACCTTC
>TRBJ2-2|TRBV6-5|-|TRBD2
CANSPGGFTGELFF
TGTGCCAACTCCCCGGGGGGATTCACCGGGGAGCTGTTTTTT
>TRBJ2-7|TRBV19|-|-
CASSIRGMAYEQYF
TGTGCCAGTAGTATTCGGGGGATGGCCTACGAGCAGTACTTC
>TRBJ2-3|TRBV2|-|TRBD1
CASTRDSRADTQYF
TGTGCCAGCACGAGGGACAGTCGAGCTGATACGCAGTATTTT
>TRBJ2-7|TRBV7-9|-|-
CASSPQLSLSYEQYF
TGTGCCAGCAGCCCACAGCTTTCCCTGTCCTACGAGCAGTACTTC
>TRBJ1-4|TRBV28|few|-
CASSSGDREKLFF
TGTGCCAGCAGTTCGGGGGACCGTGAAAAACTGTTTTTT
>TRBJ2-1|TRBV7-8|-|-
CASSLVFGLSYNEQFF
TGTGCCAGCAGCTTAGTGTTCGGACTCTCCTACAATGAGCAGTTCTTC
>TRBJ1-1|TRBV27|-|TRBD1
CASGQGRGTLNTEAFF
TGTGCCAGCGGACAGGGTAGGGGGACCCTGAACACTGAAGCTTTCTTT
>TRBJ1-5|TRBV9|-|TRBD1
CASSAGTGPEQPQHF
TGTGCCAGCAGCGCCGGGACAGGGCCGGAGCAGCCCCAGCATTTT
>TRBJ1-1|TRBV6-2/TRBV6-3|-|TRBD1
CASSARTGTGGGTEAFF
TGTGCCAGCAGTGCCCGCACCGGGACAGGAGGTGGAACTGAAGCTTTCTTT
>TRBJ1-4|TRBV27|-|-
CASSRRGGDEKLFF
TGTGCCAGCAGTCGTAGGGGGGGAGACGAAAAACTGTTTTTT
>TRBJ2-1|TRBV28|-|TRBD2
CASSGLAGGPSSSSYNEQFF
TGTGCCAGCAGTGGACTAGCGGGAGGCCCTTCCTCCAGCTCCTACAATGAGCAGTTCTTC
>TRBJ1-6|TRBV5-8|-|-
CASSFPTGGRALHF
TGTGCCAGCAGCTTTCCGACAGGAGGAAGGGCCCTCCACTTT
>TRBJ2-5|TRBV10-3|-|-
CAISGSQETQYF
TGTGCCATCAGTGGCAGCCAAGAGACCCAGTACTTC